This T cell receptor (beta chain) was identified during a study of CD8+CD57+ T cells in acquired aplastic anemia. Previously, flow cytometry had revealed CD8+CD57+ cell expansion in the patients chosen for sequencing. Receipt of therapy had not occurred in any patient by the time of blood sampling. The template for TCR beta VDJ and CDR3 sequence profiling was genomic DNA. TCRdb independently ran MiXCR on the reads; one entry per CDR3 protein. The sample lists under 200,000 distinct CDR3 sequences, about 45% occurring once. This clonotype was observed at least ten times. Losses at the gene ends were 6 bases for V and 3 bases for J; bases not matched to a gene: 8. This CDR3 contains 15 residues. Germline V gene data show CDR1 as SNHLY and CDR2 as FYNNEI.

This TCR came from a human donor with aplastic anemia. This chain connects TRBV2 to TRBJ1-2; 9 nucleotides align to TRBD1. Sequences were obtained from sorted CD4+, CD8+, or CD8+CD57+ T cells (not recorded which) from PBMCs. CDR3 sequence reads: CASRDRTGAHYGYTF. DNA of the CDR3: TGTGCCAGCAGAGATAGGACAGGGGCCCACTATGGCTACACCTTC.